These 29 T cell receptor beta chains were all obtained from the same sample, sequenced in a study of blood T cell repertoires in COVID-19. This table comes from immunoSEQ multiplex PCR, and its TCRdb copy is limited to in-frame clones, with some not included. The table records approximately 300,000 clones, almost 90% of them present only once. Material for sequencing was peripheral blood. The source of these receptors is a woman aged 30 to 39 with COVID-19, enrolled during active disease.

This sequence joins TRBV28 and TRBJ1-2; D unclear. CDR3 length: 13 residues. Trimming removed 3 bases from V and 8 bases from J, with 13 bases in between. Germline CDR1 reads MDHEN; CDR2 reads SYDVKM. The CDR3 sequence is CASSFGSPGGYTF. CDR3 nucleotides: TGTGCCAGCAGTTTCGGGTCGCCCGGGGGCTACACCTTC.

The V call is TRBV19, the J call TRBJ2-3; D remains unclear. The CDR3 is 15 amino acids. Germline loops: CDR1 LNHDA, CDR2 SQIVND (reference sequence). V dropped 0 bases and J dropped 1 base, with 8 bases sitting between them. The CDR3 is CASSIDPQGTDTQYF. Written as DNA, the CDR3 is TGTGCCAGTAGTATAGATCCCCAGGGCACAGATACGCAGTATTTT.

The gene calls are TRBV29-1 and TRBJ1-2; D might be TRBD1 (6 bases). With 6 bases removed from V and 8 bases from J, the gap between germline ends came to 22 bases. The germline V gene has CDR1 SQVTM and CDR2 ANQGSEA. This CDR3 is 14 amino acids long. The CDR3 nucleotides read TGCAGCGTCGCATCACCGGACAGACCTGGGGGCTACACCTTC. Its protein is CSVASPDRPGGYTF.

The chain employs TRBV10-3 and TRBJ2-3; TRBD2 agrees at 11 bases. The CDR3 is 14 amino acids. The germline gives CDR1 ENHRY, CDR2 SYGVKD. The CDR3 sequence is CAHRGLADTDTQYF. The CDR3 nucleotides are TGTGCTCACAGGGGACTAGCGGACACAGATACGCAGTATTTT.

CDR3 DNA: TGTGCCAGCAGCTCAGTAGACTGGTCCCACGAGCAGTACTTC. This gives the protein CASSSVDWSHEQYF. J is TRBJ2-7 and V is TRBV13; unclear D gene. Germline CDR1 is PRHDT and CDR2 is FYEKMQ (reference sequence). The CDR3 is 14 residues long. The V gene lost 4 bases and the J gene lost 5 bases, with 15 bases spanning the gap.

V is TRBV14 and J is TRBJ2-1; D perhaps matches TRBD1 (6 bases). V lost 4 bases to trimming and J lost 3 bases, with 13 bases between them. The germline V gene encodes CDR1 SGHDN and CDR2 FVKESK. The CDR3 is made up of 15 amino acids. In nucleotides, the CDR3 is TGTGCCAGCAGCCGGGACACCTCTTTCTACAATGAGCAGTTCTTC. This sequence encodes CASSRDTSFYNEQFF.

V usage is TRBV6-5 and J usage is TRBJ1-1; D remains unclear. Trimming shortened V by 11 bases and J by 4 bases, and 17 bases separated the two germline ends. CDR1 and CDR2 (germline): MNHEY, SVGAGI. The CDR3 totals 13 residues. The CDR3 bases are TGTGCCCTTACGCGAGGAGGTGGCACTGAAGCTTTCTTT. Protein product: CALTRGGGTEAFF.

For the CDR3, the DNA is TGCGCCAGCAGCCAAGGGTCAACAGCGGGAGGGCCAGGGGAGACCCAGTACTTC. Translation gives CASSQGSTAGGPGETQYF. The J gene is TRBJ2-5, the V gene TRBV4-1; 10 positions agree with TRBD2. The CDR3 sequence is 18 residues long. From germline, CDR1 is MGHRA and CDR2 YSYEKL. V gave up 1 base and J gave up 5 bases; unmatched junction bases: 13.

The chain links TRBV9 to TRBJ2-1; 8 bases match TRBD1. Germline-derived CDR1 and CDR2 are SGDLS and YYNGEE. The CDR3 covers 16 residues. V lost 3 bases and J lost 0; bases outside the gene matches: 5. CDR3 DNA: TGTGCCAGCAGCGACCGGACAGGGAACTCCTACAATGAGCAGTTCTTC. It encodes CASSDRTGNSYNEQFF.

V and J are TRBV4-3 and TRBJ2-7; tentative D call: TRBD2 (7 bases). CDR1 is LGHNA and CDR2 is YSLEER in the germline V gene. The V end was cut by 0 bases, the J end by 7 bases, with 13 bases between. The CDR3 consists of 14 residues. Written as DNA, the CDR3 is TGCGCCAGCAGCCAAGAGGGGGGGGCACGGGAGCAGTACTTC. Amino acid sequence: CASSQEGGAREQYF.

This chain connects TRBV30 to TRBJ1-1, with a possible D match to TRBD1 (5 bases). V lost 0 bases, J lost 4 bases, and 12 bases lay in between. Per germline, CDR1 GTSNPN and CDR2 SVGIG (reference sequence). The CDR3 is made up of 14 amino acids. The CDR3 loop is CAWSVSGVVTEAFF. Written as DNA, the CDR3 is TGTGCCTGGAGTGTTTCGGGGGTCGTCACTGAAGCTTTCTTT.

The rearrangement links TRBV7-3 to TRBJ1-1; D is unclear. V was trimmed by 5 bases and J by 6 bases, leaving 16 bases between them. There are 14 residues in the CDR3. Looked up from germline, CDR1 is SGHTA and CDR2 is FQGTGA. CDR3 nucleotide sequence: TGTGCCAGCAGCCCGGGCGGGAGGTCCTCTGAAGCTTTCTTT. Translating gives CASSPGGRSSEAFF. Full variable domain (missing parts from reference TRBV7-3 and TRBJ1-1): GAGVSQTPSNKVTEKGKYVELRCDPISGHTALYWYRQSLGQGPEFLIYFQGTGAADDSGLPNDRFFAVRPEGSVSTLKIQRTERGDSAVYLCASSPGGRSSEAFFGQGTRLTVV.

This clone came up a few times. The chain is built from TRBV2 and TRBJ2-2, with D tentatively TRBD2 (5 bases). The V end lost 4 bases, the J end lost 5 bases, and 14 bases lay between the germline ends. Germline-derived CDR1 and CDR2 are SNHLY and FYNNEI. The CDR3 is 15 amino acids. CDR3 protein: CASSVEAARTGELFF. The DNA for the CDR3 is TGTGCCAGCAGTGTTGAAGCGGCGAGAACCGGGGAGCTGTTTTTT.

The V gene is TRBV29-1, the J gene TRBJ2-1; the match to TRBD2 covers 7 bases. The CDR3 covers 14 residues. CDR1 is SQVTM and CDR2 is ANQGSEA in the germline V gene. Trimming at V came to 4 bases and at J to 5 bases, leaving 8 bases not matched to a gene. For the CDR3, the DNA is TGCAGCGTTGCAGAAGCGGGGCCCGACAATGAGCAGTTCTTC. As protein: CSVAEAGPDNEQFF.

V is TRBV5-5 and J is TRBJ2-5; 8 nucleotides match TRBD1. Germline V gene data show CDR1 as SGHKS and CDR2 as YYEKEE (reference sequence). The J segment lost 5 bases and the V segment lost 0 bases, leaving 6 bases of the junction unmatched. The CDR3 sequence is 15 residues long. The CDR3 nucleotides are TGTGCCAGCAGCTTGGTCCCAGGGGGCGGCGAGACCCAGTACTTC. Amino acid sequence: CASSLVPGGGETQYF.

The chain is built from TRBV4-2 and TRBJ2-7; the match to TRBD2 covers 9 bases. J gave up 4 bases and V 0 bases, and 4 bases lay outside the gene matches. CDR1 LGHNA and CDR2 YNFKEQ come from the germline V gene. The CDR3 length is 15 residues. DNA for the CDR3: TGTGCCAGCAGCCAAGACTTGCGGGGGGGATACGAGCAGTACTTC. Its translation is CASSQDLRGGYEQYF.

V usage is TRBV30 and J usage is TRBJ2-2; 10 positions match TRBD1. The CDR3 runs 16 residues. Per germline, CDR1 GTSNPN and CDR2 SVGIG (reference sequence). Trimming took 1 base from V and 3 from J; bases not matched to a gene: 5. As DNA, the CDR3 is TGTGCCTGGAGTGAGACAGGGGGCACGGACACCGGGGAGCTGTTTTTT. Amino acid sequence: CAWSETGGTDTGELFF.

V gene TRBV9 combines with J gene TRBJ2-1; 9 positions agree with TRBD2. The CDR3 consists of 15 residues. The ends lost 3 bases at V and 9 bases at J; junction bases unmatched: 10. The germline gives CDR1 SGDLS, CDR2 YYNGEE. CDR3 sequence reads: CASSEGSGSGVEQFF. DNA of the CDR3: TGTGCCAGCAGCGAGGGTAGCGGGAGTGGTGTTGAGCAGTTCTTC. Full variable domain (outside the CDR3, taken from reference TRBV9 and TRBJ2-1): DSGVTQTPKHLITATGQRVTLRCSPRSGDLSVYWYQQSLDQGLQFLIQYYNGEERAKGNILERFSAQQFPDLHSELNLSSLELGDSALYFCASSEGSGSGVEQFFGPGTRLTVL.

This chain links TRBV6-6 with TRBJ2-2; 9 bases align to TRBD1. The CDR3 totals 15 residues. The V gene's germline CDR1 is MNHNY and CDR2 SVGAGI (reference sequence). The trim removed 6 bases at V and 5 bases at J, leaving 7 bases unmatched. The CDR3 nucleotides are TGTGCCAGCAGCCCAGGACAGGGGCCAACCGGGGAGCTGTTTTTT. Protein sequence: CASSPGQGPTGELFF.

This clone showed up just once. The chain recombines TRBV19 with TRBJ1-2, with 8 bases that match TRBD1. The CDR3 sequence is 14 residues long. The V and J ends lost 7 bases and 3 bases, in that order; junction bases with no gene match: 7. Looked up from germline, CDR1 is LNHDA and CDR2 is SQIVND (reference sequence). In nucleotides, the CDR3 is TGTGCCAGTAACACGGGACAGGTGGACTATGGCTACACCTTC. Amino acids: CASNTGQVDYGYTF. Filled out from reference TRBV19 and TRBJ1-2, the complete variable domain reads DGGITQSPKYLFRKEGQNVTLSCEQNLNHDAMYWYRQDPGQGLRLIYYSQIVNDFQKGDIAEGYSVSREKKESFPLTVTSAQKNPTAFYLCASNTGQVDYGYTFGSGTRLTVV.

The chain links TRBV29-1 to TRBJ2-5; TRBD2 matches at 7 bases. Trimming at V came to 6 bases and at J to 7 bases, leaving 14 bases not matched to a gene. The CDR3 loop spans 14 amino acids. CDR1 SQVTM and CDR2 ANQGSEA come from the germline V gene. The CDR3 DNA reads TGCAGCGTCGTCGGACTATTCGCTAGCGGGACCCAGTACTTC. Translated: CSVVGLFASGTQYF.

This rearrangement joins TRBV18 to TRBJ2-3; D is ambiguous. V lost 3 bases to trimming and J lost 6 bases, with 10 bases between them. Per germline, CDR1 KGHSH and CDR2 LQKENI. The CDR3 length is 13 residues. The CDR3: CASSPNDRDTQYF. The CDR3 bases are TGTGCCAGCTCACCCAACGATCGGGATACGCAGTATTTT.

The rearrangement uses TRBV7-2 and TRBJ2-3, with 7 bases lining up with TRBD1. Germline-derived CDR1 and CDR2 are SGHTA and FQGNSA. The J segment lost 2 bases and the V segment lost 5 bases, leaving 7 bases of the junction unmatched. The CDR3 extends over 15 amino acids. This CDR3 reads CASSVRDSPTDTQYF. For the CDR3, the DNA is TGTGCCAGCAGCGTTCGGGACAGCCCCACAGATACGCAGTATTTT.

The chain joins TRBV5-1 to TRBJ2-5, with TRBD1 matching 7 bases. The CDR3 is 15 amino acids. Germline CDR1 reads SGHRS; CDR2 reads YFSETQ. The ends lost 4 bases at V and 1 base at J; junction bases unmatched: 7. CDR3 protein: CASSVRQGSQETQYF. In nucleotides, the CDR3 is TGCGCCAGCAGCGTCCGACAGGGATCCCAAGAGACCCAGTACTTC.

This chain links TRBV27 with TRBJ1-6; TRBD1 aligns across 7 bases. CDR3 length equals 16 residues. The V and J ends lost 2 bases and 6 bases, in that order; junction bases with no gene match: 7. The germline V gene encodes CDR1 MNHEY and CDR2 SMNVEV (reference sequence). The CDR3 nucleotides read TGTGCCAGCAGTTTAATCTGGGACAGAGGTAATTCACCCCTCCACTTT. The encoded protein is CASSLIWDRGNSPLHF.

The chain is built from TRBV2 and TRBJ2-5; 9 bases map to TRBD1. The junction had 4 bases not matched to a gene; V was cut back by 8 bases and J by 3 bases. This CDR3 has 13 amino acids. Germline assignment: CDR1 SNHLY and CDR2 FYNNEI. The CDR3 bases are TGTGCCAGCCGTGGGGACAGGGAAGAGACCCAGTACTTC. It specifies CASRGDREETQYF.

The chain's CDR3 is CASSELAGGPRELFF. DNA for the CDR3: TGTGCCAGTAGTGAACTAGCGGGAGGGCCCCGGGAGCTGTTTTTT. The chain employs TRBV19 and TRBJ2-2, with 13 bases lining up with TRBD2. Germline CDR1 and CDR2: LNHDA and SQIVND (reference sequence). There are 15 residues in the CDR3. V gave up 5 bases and J gave up 9 bases; unmatched junction bases: 6.

V usage is TRBV28 and J usage is TRBJ2-5, with D perhaps TRBD2 (6 bases). The CDR3 contains 15 residues. CDR1 and CDR2 from the germline V gene are MDHEN and SYDVKM. Trimming pared 5 bases from V and 4 bases from J, leaving 17 bases between. The CDR3 sequence: CASSPQRAGGETQYF. In DNA form, the CDR3 reads TGTGCCAGCAGTCCCCAGCGGGCCGGGGGAGAGACCCAGTACTTC.

Points on this clone: The same CDR3 arises from other DNA sequences in this sample as well. The CDR3 nucleotides are TGTGCCAGCAGCCCCCGGACTAGCGGATACAATGAGCAGTTCTTC. Amino acids: CASSPRTSGYNEQFF. The V gene is TRBV5-8, the J gene TRBJ2-1, with 10 positions matching TRBD2. This CDR3 is built from 15 residues. CDR1 is SGHTS, CDR2 YDEGEE, per germline. The V and J ends lost 4 bases and 4 bases, in that order; junction bases with no gene match: 5.